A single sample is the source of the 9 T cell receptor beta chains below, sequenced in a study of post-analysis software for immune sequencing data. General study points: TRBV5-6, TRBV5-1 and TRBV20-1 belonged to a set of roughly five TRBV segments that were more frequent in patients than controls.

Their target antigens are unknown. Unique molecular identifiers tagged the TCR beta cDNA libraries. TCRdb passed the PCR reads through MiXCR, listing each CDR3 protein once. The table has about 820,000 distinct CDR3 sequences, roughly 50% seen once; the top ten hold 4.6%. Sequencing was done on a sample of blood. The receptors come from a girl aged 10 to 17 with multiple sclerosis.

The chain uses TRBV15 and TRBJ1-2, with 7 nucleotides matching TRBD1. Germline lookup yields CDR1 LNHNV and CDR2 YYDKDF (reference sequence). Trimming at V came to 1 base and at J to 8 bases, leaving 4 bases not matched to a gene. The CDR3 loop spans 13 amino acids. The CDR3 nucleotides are TGTGCCACCAGCAGAGCAAGGGGGCTGGGCTACACCTTC. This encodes CATSRARGLGYTF.

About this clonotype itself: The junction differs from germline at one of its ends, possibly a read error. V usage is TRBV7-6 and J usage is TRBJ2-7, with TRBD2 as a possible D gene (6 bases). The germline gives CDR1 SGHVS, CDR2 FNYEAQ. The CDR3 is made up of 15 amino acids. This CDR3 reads CAGSLGGTAAYEQYF. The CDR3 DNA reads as TGTGCCGGCAGCTTAGGCGGGACGGCCGCCTACGAGCAGTACTTC. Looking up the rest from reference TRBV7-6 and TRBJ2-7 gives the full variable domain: GAGVSQSPRYKVTKRGQDVALRCDPISGHVSLYWYRQALGQGPEFLTYFNYEAQQDKSGLPNDRFSAERPEGSISTLTIQRTEQRDSAMYRCAGSLGGTAAYEQYFGPGTRLTVT.

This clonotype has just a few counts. Written as DNA, the CDR3 is TGTGCCAGCGGCACCGGGACTAGCGGAACCTACGAGCAGTACTTC. It is translated as CASGTGTSGTYEQYF. This sequence joins TRBV12-3 or TRBV12-4 and TRBJ2-7, with TRBD2 identical over 11 bases. With 8 bases clipped from V and 2 bases from J, the junction kept 8 bases outside the gene matches. This CDR3 spans 15 amino acids.

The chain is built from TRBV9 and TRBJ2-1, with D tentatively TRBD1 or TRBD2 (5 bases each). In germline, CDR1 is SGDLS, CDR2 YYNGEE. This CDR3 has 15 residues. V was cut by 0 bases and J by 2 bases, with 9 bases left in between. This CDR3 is CASSVGLGAYNEQFF. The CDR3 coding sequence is TGTGCCAGCAGCGTAGGGTTGGGGGCCTACAATGAGCAGTTCTTC.

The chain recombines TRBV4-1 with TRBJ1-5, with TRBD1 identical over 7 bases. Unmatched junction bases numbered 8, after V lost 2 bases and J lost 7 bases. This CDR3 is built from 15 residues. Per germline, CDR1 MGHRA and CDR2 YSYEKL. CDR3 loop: CASSQPTPGGQPQHF. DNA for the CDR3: TGCGCCAGCAGCCAACCAACGCCAGGGGGGCAGCCCCAGCATTTT.

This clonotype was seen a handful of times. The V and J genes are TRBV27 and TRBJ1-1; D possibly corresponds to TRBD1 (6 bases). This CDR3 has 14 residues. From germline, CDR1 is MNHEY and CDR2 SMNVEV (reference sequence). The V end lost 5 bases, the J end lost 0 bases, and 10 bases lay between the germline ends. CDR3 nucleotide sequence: TGTGCCAGCAGTAAACAGGGCATGAACACTGAAGCTTTCTTT. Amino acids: CASSKQGMNTEAFF.

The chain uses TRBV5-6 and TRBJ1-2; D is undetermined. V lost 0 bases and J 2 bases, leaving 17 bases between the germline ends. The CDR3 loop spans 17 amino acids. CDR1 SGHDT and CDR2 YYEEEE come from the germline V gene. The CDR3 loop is CASSLGPADGLNYGYTF. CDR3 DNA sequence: TGTGCCAGCAGCTTGGGGCCCGCGGACGGCCTAAACTATGGCTACACCTTC.

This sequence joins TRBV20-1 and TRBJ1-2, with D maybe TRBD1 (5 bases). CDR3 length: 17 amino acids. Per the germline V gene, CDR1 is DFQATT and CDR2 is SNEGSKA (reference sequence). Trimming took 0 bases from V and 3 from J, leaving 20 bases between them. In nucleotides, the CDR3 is TGCAGTGCTAGAGATCGTAGGGGAAAGGGCGTATACTATGGCTACACCTTC. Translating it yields CSARDRRGKGVYYGYTF.

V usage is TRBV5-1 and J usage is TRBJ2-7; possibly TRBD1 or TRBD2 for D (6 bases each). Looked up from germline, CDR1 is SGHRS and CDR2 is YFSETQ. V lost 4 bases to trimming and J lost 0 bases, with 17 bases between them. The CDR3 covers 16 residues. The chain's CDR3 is CASSRAGGGGSYEQYF. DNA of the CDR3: TGCGCCAGCAGCCGTGCCGGCGGAGGGGGCTCCTACGAGCAGTACTTC.